This T cell receptor (beta chain) was identified in a study of CD8+ T cells in alopecia areata. Treatment specified: oral pan-JAK inhibitor, 5-10 mg twice daily. RNA, once extracted, was reverse transcribed into cDNA for use as the sequencing template. Method: immunoSEQ multiplex PCR; TCRdb's copy keeps in-frame clones and lacks some. The sample lists some 180,000 clones, 51% occurring once. Germline CDR1 and CDR2: SGHDN and FVKESK. V lost 4 bases and J lost 3; bases outside the gene matches: 7. The CDR3 is 15 residues long. The input for sequencing was CD8+ T cells sorted from blood, taken around week 52, from a patient treated with tofacitinib. The chain uses TRBV14 and TRBJ2-7, with TRBD1 matching over 9 bases. This sequence originates from a human donor with alopecia areata. CDR3 bases: TGTGCCAGCAGCCTCGGACAGGGGAGTAGCTACGAGCAGTACTTC. As protein: CASSLGQGSSYEQYF.